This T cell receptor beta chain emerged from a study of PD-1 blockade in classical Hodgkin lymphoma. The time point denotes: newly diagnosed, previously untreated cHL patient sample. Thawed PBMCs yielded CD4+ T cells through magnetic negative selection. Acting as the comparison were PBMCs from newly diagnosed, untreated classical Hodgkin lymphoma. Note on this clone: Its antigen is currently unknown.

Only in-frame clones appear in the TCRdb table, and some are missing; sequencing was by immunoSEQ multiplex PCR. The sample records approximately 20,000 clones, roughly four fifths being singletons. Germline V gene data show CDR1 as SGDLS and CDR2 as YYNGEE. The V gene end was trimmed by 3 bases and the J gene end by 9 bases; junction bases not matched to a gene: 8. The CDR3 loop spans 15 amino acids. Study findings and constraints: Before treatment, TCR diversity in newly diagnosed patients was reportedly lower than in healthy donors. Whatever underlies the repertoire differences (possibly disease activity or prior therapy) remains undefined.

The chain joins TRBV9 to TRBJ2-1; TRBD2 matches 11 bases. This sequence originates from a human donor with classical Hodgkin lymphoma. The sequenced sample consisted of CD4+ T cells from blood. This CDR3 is CASSATSGRGVEQFF. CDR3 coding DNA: TGTGCCAGCAGCGCAACTAGCGGGAGAGGTGTTGAGCAGTTCTTC.